This TCR beta chain was captured by sequencing in a study of T cells after yellow fever vaccination. This CDR3 has 15 amino acids. Germline loops: CDR1 KGHSH, CDR2 LQKENI. V was trimmed by 3 bases and J by 5 bases, leaving 14 bases between them. TCRdb re-derived calls from the 5' RACE reads in MiXCR, one entry per CDR3 protein. The sample holds approximately 260,000 distinct CDR3 sequences; over 4.5% are singletons and the top ten take around 3.3%. The specimen comprised CD4+ T cells sorted from PBMCs, sampled on the day of the yellow fever booster vaccination. This clonotype was obtained from a man younger than 35 who received the YFV17D yellow fever vaccine. The rearrangement uses TRBV18 and TRBJ1-5; possible D gene TRBD1, 6 bases. As DNA, the CDR3 is TGTGCCAGCTCACCCACCATGGGGGCAGATCAGCCCCAGCATTTT. This codes for CASSPTMGADQPQHF.